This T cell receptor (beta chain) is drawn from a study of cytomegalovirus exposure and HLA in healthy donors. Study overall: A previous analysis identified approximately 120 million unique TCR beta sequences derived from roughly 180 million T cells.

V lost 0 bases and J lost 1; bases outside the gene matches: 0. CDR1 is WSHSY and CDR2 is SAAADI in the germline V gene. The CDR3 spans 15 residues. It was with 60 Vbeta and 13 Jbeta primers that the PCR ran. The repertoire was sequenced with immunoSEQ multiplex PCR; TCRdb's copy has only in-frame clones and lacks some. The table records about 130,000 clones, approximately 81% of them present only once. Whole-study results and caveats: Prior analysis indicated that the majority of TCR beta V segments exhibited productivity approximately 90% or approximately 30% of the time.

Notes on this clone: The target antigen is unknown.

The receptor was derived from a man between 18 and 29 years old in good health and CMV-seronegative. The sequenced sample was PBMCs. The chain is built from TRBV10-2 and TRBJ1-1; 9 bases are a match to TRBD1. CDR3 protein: CASSESGQGNTEAFF. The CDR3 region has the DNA TGCGCCAGCAGTGAGTCGGGACAGGGGAACACTGAAGCTTTCTTT.